The sequence of this TCR beta chain was determined in a study of T cell responses to AZD1222 COVID-19 vaccine. Study-level results: There were vaccine-associated CD4 TCRs across spike, dominant at 160-218 and 743-854. Unmutated variant regions are reportedly the target of nearly half of TCRs that are spike-specific. Once two AZD1222 doses were given, Spike-specific TCR breadth and depth went up.

Trimming removed 5 bases from V and 9 bases from J; junction bases left unmatched: 14. The CDR3 spans 16 residues. The germline V gene encodes CDR1 MDHEN and CDR2 SYDVKM. Produced via immunoSEQ multiplex PCR; TCRdb's table is partial and in-frame only. The sample yields 95,000 to 150,000 clones, about 87% seen once. Turning to this clone: What it binds is unknown.

The chain couples TRBV28 to TRBJ2-1; 9 nucleotides line up with TRBD2. Sequencing was performed on peripheral blood, taken on day 0 of AZD1222 vaccination. This clonotype was obtained from an adult in good health. The CDR3 coding sequence is TGTGCCAGCAGTCCGGCGCCGGGACTAGCCACTGGTGAGCAGTTCTTC. It specifies CASSPAPGLATGEQFF.